A single sample gave rise to the 23 T cell receptor beta chains below, sequenced in a study of radiotherapy plus CTLA-4 blockade in lung cancer. The protocol was immunoSEQ multiplex PCR, while the TCRdb copy is restricted to in-frame clones and leaves out a portion. The sample records more than 25,000 clones, 75% to 85% being singletons. The sample was peripheral blood, taken from a patient treated with radiotherapy plus ipilimumab. All receptors derive from a human donor with non-small cell lung cancer that progressed on radiotherapy plus ipilimumab.

The chain links TRBV7-8 to TRBJ1-2; D may be TRBD1 (6 bases). The CDR3 spans 13 residues. Germline V gives CDR1 SGHVS, CDR2 FQNEAQ. With 0 bases removed from V and 4 bases from J, the gap between germline ends came to 6 bases. This CDR3 is CASSLATGYGYTF. DNA of the CDR3: TGTGCCAGCAGCTTAGCGACAGGCTATGGCTACACCTTC. The full variable domain, completed using reference TRBV7-8 and TRBJ1-2, is GAGVSQSPRYKVAKRGQDVALRCDPISGHVSLFWYQQALGQGPEFLTYFQNEAQLDKSGLPSDRFFAERPEGSVSTLKIQRTQQEDSAVYLCASSLATGYGYTFGSGTRLTVV.

The gene calls are TRBV5-1 and TRBJ2-7; TRBD2 is a possible D gene (6 bases). The CDR3 sequence is 15 residues long. Trimming shortened V by 2 bases and J by 1 base, and 13 bases separated the two germline ends. Looked up from germline, CDR1 is SGHRS and CDR2 is YFSETQ. CDR3 sequence (DNA): TGCGCCAGCAGCTTTGGCGGTAGCGGTTCCTACGAGCAGTACTTC. Protein: CASSFGGSGSYEQYF.

CDR3 bases: TGTGCCAGCAGTGAACGCTACGAGCAGTACTTC. It codes for CASSERYEQYF. The rearrangement uses TRBV6-6 and TRBJ2-7; D gene uncertain. The germline CDR1 and CDR2 sequences are MNHNY and SVGAGI (reference sequence). V lost 5 bases and J 3 bases, leaving 5 bases between the germline ends. This CDR3 is built from 11 residues.

This chain uses TRBV19 with TRBJ2-1; D is unresolved. The CDR3 totals 13 residues. Deletions cut 1 base from V and 6 bases from J, with 7 bases between. The germline V gene encodes CDR1 LNHDA and CDR2 SQIVND (reference sequence). CDR3 bases: TGTGCCAGTAGTATAGTGTCAGGCAATGAGCAGTTCTTC. It translates to CASSIVSGNEQFF.

Here the CDR3 reads CASNIAGPANEQYF. The DNA for the CDR3 is TGTGCCAGCAATATAGCGGGACCCGCCAACGAGCAGTACTTC. The chain employs TRBV2 and TRBJ2-7; 8 bases are a match to TRBD2. CDR3 length equals 14 residues. Unmatched junction bases numbered 10, after V lost 7 bases and J lost 5 bases. The germline CDR1 and CDR2 sequences are SNHLY and FYNNEI.

This clone rates as medium-sized. V usage is TRBV10-3 and J usage is TRBJ1-2, with D tentatively TRBD1 (5 bases). The CDR3 runs 14 residues. Trimming pared 4 bases from V and 6 bases from J, leaving 15 bases between. Germline V CDR1 and CDR2: ENHRY, SYGVKD. The CDR3 loop is CAISAIRAEHGYTF. The DNA of the CDR3 is TGTGCCATCAGTGCAATCAGGGCTGAACATGGCTACACCTTC.

The J gene is TRBJ2-3, the V gene TRBV5-8; D unresolved. This CDR3 comprises 12 residues. CDR1 is SGHTS and CDR2 is YDEGEE in the germline V gene. Trimming pared 2 bases from V and 3 bases from J, leaving 4 bases between. CDR3 coding DNA: TGTGCCAGCAGCTTCGTGACAGATACGCAGTATTTT. Its translation is CASSFVTDTQYF.

J is TRBJ2-5 and V is TRBV7-3; D ambiguous. CDR3 size: 13 residues. The germline V gene has CDR1 SGHTA and CDR2 FQGTGA. The V and J ends lost 2 bases and 1 base respectively, with 5 bases between them. The CDR3 bases are TGTGCCAGCAGCTTAGCACCCCAAGAGACCCAGTACTTC. Its translation is CASSLAPQETQYF.

The chain carries TRBV5-1 and TRBJ1-2; D remains unclear. Germline loops: CDR1 SGHRS, CDR2 YFSETQ. The CDR3 is made up of 13 amino acids. The V end was cut by 0 bases, the J end by 2 bases, with 5 bases between. The CDR3 loop is CASSLGGNYGYTF. The DNA of the CDR3 is TGCGCCAGCAGCTTGGGAGGGAACTATGGCTACACCTTC.

Only a few counts were recorded for this clone. The chain employs TRBV28 and TRBJ2-7; D might be TRBD1 or TRBD2, each matching 5 bases. This CDR3 spans 14 amino acids. V shed 5 bases and J shed 4 bases, with 15 bases lying between them. From germline, CDR1 is MDHEN and CDR2 SYDVKM. CDR3 protein: CASSIGTVGYEQYF. The CDR3 DNA follows: TGTGCCAGCAGTATCGGGACGGTGGGGTACGAGCAGTACTTC.

The gene calls are TRBV4-1 and TRBJ2-3; no firm D call. This CDR3 comprises 16 residues. With 4 bases removed from V and 2 bases from J, the gap between germline ends came to 16 bases. Per the germline V gene, CDR1 is MGHRA and CDR2 is YSYEKL. The CDR3 reads CASSPSASTITDTQYF. The CDR3, as DNA: TGCGCCAGCAGCCCAAGCGCCAGCACGATCACAGATACGCAGTATTTT.

This clone was detected only once. This sequence joins TRBV7-9 and TRBJ1-1; TRBD1 is a possible D gene (5 bases). CDR1 and CDR2 (germline): SEHNR, FQNEAQ (reference sequence). The ends were cut back, 3 bases at V and 7 bases at J, with 9 bases in the middle. This CDR3 spans 12 amino acids. The CDR3 reads CASSFRGLEAFF. DNA of the CDR3: TGTGCCAGCAGCTTCCGGGGACTTGAAGCTTTCTTT. Variable domain in full (rest from reference TRBV7-9 and TRBJ1-1): DTGVSQNPRHKITKRGQNVTFRCDPISEHNRLYWYRQTLGQGPEFLTYFQNEAQLEKSRLLSDRFSAERPKGSFSTLEIQRTEQGDSAMYLCASSFRGLEAFFGQGTRLTVV.

The chain employs TRBV2 and TRBJ1-1; TRBD1 might be the D (5 bases). The germline V and J ends were trimmed by 0 bases and 4 bases, with 6 bases remaining between them. The CDR3 runs to 13 residues. Looked up from germline, CDR1 is SNHLY and CDR2 is FYNNEI. The CDR3 sequence: CASSEAGVTEAFF. Here the CDR3 DNA reads TGTGCCAGCAGTGAAGCAGGGGTCACTGAAGCTTTCTTT.

V is TRBV10-2 and J is TRBJ2-1; D not resolved. From germline, CDR1 is WSHSY and CDR2 SAAADI. The V end lost 2 bases, the J end lost 9 bases, and 11 bases lay between the germline ends. CDR3 length equals 13 residues. The CDR3 bases are TGCGCCAGCAGTGAGGGACCCTTGGGTGAGCAGTTCTTC. Translation: CASSEGPLGEQFF.

The chain joins TRBV5-6 to TRBJ2-7, with 8 bases aligning to TRBD1. J gave up 6 bases and V 3 bases, and 8 bases lay outside the gene matches. CDR1 is SGHDT, CDR2 YYEEEE, per germline. There are 14 residues in the CDR3. CDR3 in amino acids: CASSSIQGAGEQYF. The DNA of the CDR3 is TGTGCCAGCAGCTCCATTCAGGGGGCGGGCGAGCAGTACTTC.

The chain recombines TRBV7-9 with TRBJ2-7; 8 nucleotides match TRBD1. CDR3 length: 18 amino acids. J was trimmed by 0 bases and V by 5 bases; bases with no gene match: 15. In germline, CDR1 is SEHNR, CDR2 FQNEAQ (reference sequence). The CDR3 loop reads CASSPPPEVTGVSYEQYF. In DNA, the CDR3 is TGTGCCAGCAGCCCTCCTCCCGAGGTGACAGGGGTCTCCTACGAGCAGTACTTC.

The chain links TRBV19 to TRBJ2-3; 9 nucleotides line up with TRBD2. The V segment lost 7 bases and the J segment 0 bases; nucleotides outside the gene matches: 2. Germline CDR1 and CDR2: LNHDA and SQIVND (reference sequence). This CDR3 is 14 amino acids long. As DNA, the CDR3 is TGTGCCAGTAAGCGGGGGGCTAGCACAGATACGCAGTATTTT. Translating it yields CASKRGASTDTQYF.

CDR3 protein: CASSPTRPGTGDHEQYF. In DNA form, the CDR3 reads TGTGCCAGTAGCCCAACCCGTCCCGGGACAGGGGACCACGAGCAGTACTTC. The J gene is TRBJ2-7, the V gene TRBV19, with 10 bases lining up with TRBD1. Per germline, CDR1 LNHDA and CDR2 SQIVND (reference sequence). This CDR3 is built from 17 residues. V shed 6 bases, J shed 5 bases, and the junction held 16 bases outside the gene matches.

The V call is TRBV21-1, the J call TRBJ1-2; TRBD1 reflects the table's D call only, with no check against the DNA. TRBV21-1 is flagged as a pseudogene. This CDR3 contains 20 residues. CDR3 amino acids: CASSKEGTGGAALTSYGYTF. The DNA for the CDR3 is TGTGCCAGCAGCAAAGAAGGAACAGGGGGCGCTGCCCTCACAAGCTATGGCTACACCTTC.

Worth noting for this clone: An end of the junction differs from the germline gene, which may be a read error. Other DNA sequences from this sample encode an identical CDR3 as well. The rearrangement uses TRBV19 and TRBJ1-5, with a weak D call TRBD1 (6 bases). The CDR3 runs to 13 residues. Germline V gene data show CDR1 as LNHDA and CDR2 as SQIVND (reference sequence). CDR3 in amino acids: CASGGPYNQPQHF. As DNA, the CDR3 is TGTGCCAGTGGGGGCCCGTATAATCAGCCTCAGCATTTT.

This clone was counted a few times. In nucleotides, the CDR3 is TGTGCCAGTAGCTCCACAGGGGGCGAGCAGTACTTC. Translating it yields CASSSTGGEQYF. This rearrangement joins TRBV19 to TRBJ2-7; TRBD1 matches at 8 bases. V gave up 6 bases and J gave up 6 bases; unmatched junction bases: 4. Germline-derived CDR1 and CDR2 are LNHDA and SQIVND (reference sequence). This CDR3 is 12 amino acids long.

This clone was counted a single time. The chain links TRBV13 to TRBJ1-2; no definite D call. The CDR3 runs 15 residues. The V end was cut by 0 bases, the J end by 4 bases, with 12 bases between. CDR1 and CDR2 from the germline V gene are PRHDT and FYEKMQ (reference sequence). The CDR3 sequence: CASSLGRQTSYGYTF. DNA of the CDR3: TGTGCCAGCAGCTTAGGCCGGCAGACATCCTATGGCTACACCTTC. The full variable domain, in which reference TRBV13 and TRBJ1-2 provide the parts outside the CDR3, is AAGVIQSPRHLIKEKRETATLKCYPIPRHDTVYWYQQGPGQDPQFLISFYEKMQSDKGSIPDRFSAQQFSDYHSELNMSSLELGDSALYFCASSLGRQTSYGYTFGSGTRLTVV.

The gene calls are TRBV29-1 and TRBJ2-1; unclear D gene. This CDR3 has 13 amino acids. V was cut by 6 bases and J by 2 bases, with 11 bases left in between. Per germline, CDR1 SQVTM and CDR2 ANQGSEA. The CDR3 nucleotides read TGCAGCGTCTCTCACGGCGCCTACAATGAGCAGTTCTTC. Amino acid sequence: CSVSHGAYNEQFF.